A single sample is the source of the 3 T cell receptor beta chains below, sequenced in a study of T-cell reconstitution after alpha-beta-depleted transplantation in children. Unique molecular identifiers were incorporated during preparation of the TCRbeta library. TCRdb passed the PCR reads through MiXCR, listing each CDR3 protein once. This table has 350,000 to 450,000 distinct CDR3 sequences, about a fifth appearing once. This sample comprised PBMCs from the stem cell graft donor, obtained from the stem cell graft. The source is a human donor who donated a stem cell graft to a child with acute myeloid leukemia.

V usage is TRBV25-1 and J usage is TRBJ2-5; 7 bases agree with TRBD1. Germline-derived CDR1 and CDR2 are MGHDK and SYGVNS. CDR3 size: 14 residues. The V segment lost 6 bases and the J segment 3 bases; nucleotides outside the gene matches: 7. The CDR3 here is CASRGRGTEETQYF. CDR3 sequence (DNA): TGTGCCAGCAGGGGGCGAGGGACAGAAGAGACCCAGTACTTC.

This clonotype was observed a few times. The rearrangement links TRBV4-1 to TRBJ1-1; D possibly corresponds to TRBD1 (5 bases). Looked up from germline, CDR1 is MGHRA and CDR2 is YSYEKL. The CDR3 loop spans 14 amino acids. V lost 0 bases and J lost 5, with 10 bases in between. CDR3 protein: CASSQEGGRTEAFF. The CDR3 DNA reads TGCGCCAGCAGCCAAGAGGGGGGAAGGACTGAAGCTTTCTTT.

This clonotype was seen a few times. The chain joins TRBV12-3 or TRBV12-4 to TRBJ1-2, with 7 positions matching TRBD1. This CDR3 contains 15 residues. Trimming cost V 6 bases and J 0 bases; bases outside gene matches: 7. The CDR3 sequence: CASRAGQTPNYGYTF. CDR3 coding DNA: TGTGCCAGCAGGGCGGGACAGACTCCTAACTATGGCTACACCTTC.